A single sample gave rise to the 24 T cell receptor beta chains below, sequenced in a study of shared T cell receptors in the human thymus. Generated by immunoSEQ multiplex PCR, the TCRdb table keeps only in-frame clones and is missing some. The sample has about 400,000 clones; 85% to 95% are singletons. Sequenced material: thymocytes. All receptors come from a human donor.

The rearrangement uses TRBV27 and TRBJ1-5; D perhaps matches TRBD1 (5 bases). Trimming took off 7 bases at V and 2 bases at J, with 9 bases between the two ends. The CDR3 is 13 residues long. Germline CDR1 reads MNHEY; CDR2 reads SMNVEV (reference sequence). The chain's CDR3 is CASMRGRNQPQHF. The DNA of the CDR3 is TGTGCCAGCATGAGGGGACGCAATCAGCCCCAGCATTTT.

This chain links TRBV5-6 with TRBJ2-6; the match to TRBD2 covers 8 bases. Germline CDR1 is SGHDT and CDR2 is YYEEEE. V lost 1 base, J lost 2 bases, and 8 bases stayed unmatched. This CDR3 has 18 amino acids. CDR3 in amino acids: CASSLRGGSTTGANVLTF. The CDR3 DNA is TGTGCCAGCAGCTTGCGGGGGGGCTCCACCACTGGGGCCAACGTCCTGACTTTC.

The chain's CDR3 is CASKGRDEQYF. Here the CDR3 DNA reads TGCGCCAGCAAAGGACGGGACGAGCAGTACTTC. The chain has TRBV10-2 and TRBJ2-7; the D is unclear. V was trimmed by 7 bases and J by 5 bases, leaving 9 bases between them. This CDR3 has 11 amino acids. Germline V lookup: CDR1 WSHSY, CDR2 SAAADI.

CDR3 bases: TGTGCCAGCAGTGAATACGTGGGGCCTAGCGGTCGGAATGAGCAGTTCTTC. This encodes CASSEYVGPSGRNEQFF. The V gene is TRBV25-1, the J gene TRBJ2-1; 7 positions agree with TRBD2. CDR1 is MGHDK and CDR2 is SYGVNS in the germline V gene. Germline trimming cut 0 bases from V and 7 bases from J; bases unmatched to any gene: 12. The CDR3 is 17 residues long.

The V gene is TRBV4-1, the J gene TRBJ2-1, with 9 bases matching TRBD2. V was pared by 0 bases and J by 7 bases, with 13 bases of the junction left unmatched. This CDR3 has 18 amino acids. The germline CDR1 and CDR2 sequences are MGHRA and YSYEKL. The CDR3 is CASSQDPDSGSDINEQFF. CDR3 coding DNA: TGCGCCAGCAGCCAAGACCCGGATAGCGGGAGTGATATAAATGAGCAGTTCTTC.

This clone came up once. V usage is TRBV28 and J usage is TRBJ2-7; TRBD2 matches at 14 bases. CDR3 length: 16 amino acids. The germline V gene has CDR1 MDHEN and CDR2 SYDVKM. V shed 3 bases, J shed 4 bases, and the junction held 5 bases outside the gene matches. CDR3: CASSFRRTSGRYEQYF. Written as DNA, the CDR3 is TGTGCCAGCAGTTTCCGTCGGACTAGCGGGAGGTACGAGCAGTACTTC.

This rearrangement joins TRBV9 to TRBJ2-1, with TRBD2 matching 12 bases. Germline loops: CDR1 SGDLS, CDR2 YYNGEE. Trimming removed 3 bases from V and 3 bases from J; junction bases left unmatched: 4. There are 16 residues in the CDR3. CDR3 residues: CASSAGTSGYYNEQFF. CDR3 coding DNA: TGTGCCAGCAGCGCCGGGACTAGCGGGTACTACAATGAGCAGTTCTTC.

The V gene is TRBV4-1, the J gene TRBJ2-7; the match to TRBD2 covers 9 bases. The CDR3 extends over 16 amino acids. The V gene's germline CDR1 is MGHRA and CDR2 YSYEKL. J lost 5 bases, V lost 4 bases, and 12 bases had no gene match. In DNA form, the CDR3 reads TGCGCCAGCAGCCGGGAATTAGCGGGAGTTCGCGACGAGCAGTACTTC. Amino acids: CASSRELAGVRDEQYF.

The chain is built from TRBV4-1 and TRBJ2-3; the match to TRBD2 covers 8 bases. The CDR3 consists of 18 residues. Germline trimming cut 2 bases from V and 3 bases from J; bases unmatched to any gene: 13. Germline CDR1 MGHRA, CDR2 YSYEKL. The CDR3 here is CASSQHTTAAGETDTQYF. The CDR3 region has the DNA TGCGCCAGCAGCCAACACACGACGGCAGCGGGAGAAACAGATACGCAGTATTTT.

This chain links TRBV7-9 with TRBJ2-3; TRBD2 aligns across 9 bases. Germline-derived CDR1 and CDR2 are SEHNR and FQNEAQ (reference sequence). V dropped 3 bases and J dropped 2; count of bases not matched to a gene: 15. This CDR3 is 19 amino acids long. CDR3 nucleotide sequence: TGTGCCAGCAGCTTCGCGGGACTAGCCGGGATACAATTCACAGATACGCAGTATTTT. This gives the protein CASSFAGLAGIQFTDTQYF.

This clone has just a few counts. The chain is built from TRBV27 and TRBJ1-5; D call uncertain. Per germline, CDR1 MNHEY and CDR2 SMNVEV (reference sequence). Trimming shortened V by 0 bases and J by 0 bases, and 9 bases separated the two germline ends. The CDR3 runs 16 residues. CDR3 bases: TGTGCCAGCAGTTTATCGATTGGGTTTAGCAATCAGCCCCAGCATTTT. Translation: CASSLSIGFSNQPQHF.

This clone has only a few counts. The J gene is TRBJ2-5, the V gene TRBV21-1; whether TRBD1, the table's D call, matches the DNA was not checked. TRBV21-1 constitutes a pseudogene. The CDR3 loop spans 14 amino acids. The CDR3 loop reads CASSQTGGVETQYF. CDR3 nucleotide sequence: TGTGCCAGCAGCCAGACAGGTGGCGTAGAGACCCAGTACTTC.

The chain couples TRBV27 to TRBJ1-3; tentatively, D is TRBD1 (6 bases). Per the germline V gene, CDR1 is MNHEY and CDR2 is SMNVEV (reference sequence). Trimming pared 4 bases from V and 0 bases from J, leaving 10 bases between. The CDR3 is 15 residues long. The CDR3 sequence is CASSSDRTSGNTIYF. Here the CDR3 DNA reads TGTGCCAGCAGTTCGGACAGAACCTCTGGAAACACCATATATTTT.

The chain combines TRBV19 with TRBJ2-7; D tentatively reads TRBD1 or TRBD2 (5 bases each). The CDR3 runs to 16 residues. Germline lookup yields CDR1 LNHDA and CDR2 SQIVND (reference sequence). V was trimmed by 5 bases and J by 2 bases, leaving 19 bases between them. The chain's CDR3 is CASSLRDPEPPYEQYF. The CDR3 coding sequence is TGTGCCAGTAGTCTTCGGGACCCCGAACCCCCCTACGAGCAGTACTTC.

J is TRBJ1-1 and V is TRBV5-8; no firm D call. CDR3 length: 11 residues. Germline V gene data show CDR1 as SGHTS and CDR2 as YDEGEE. V lost 1 base, J lost 6 bases, and 4 bases lay in between. The CDR3 protein is CASSLSSEAFF. In nucleotides, the CDR3 is TGTGCCAGCAGCTTGTCCTCTGAAGCTTTCTTT.

This rearrangement joins TRBV7-8 to TRBJ1-5; 8 positions agree with TRBD1. Germline values: CDR1 SGHVS, CDR2 FQNEAQ. The CDR3 has 18 amino acids. J was trimmed by 2 bases and V by 2 bases; bases with no gene match: 11. For the CDR3, the DNA is TGTGCCAGCAGCTTACGAAACCCCGGACAGGGACGCAATCAGCCCCAGCATTTT. Translation gives CASSLRNPGQGRNQPQHF.

The gene calls are TRBV4-1 and TRBJ2-6, with 7 nucleotides matching TRBD2. V dropped 0 bases and J dropped 3; count of bases not matched to a gene: 11. Germline V gives CDR1 MGHRA, CDR2 YSYEKL. The CDR3 contains 19 residues. Here the CDR3 reads CASSQDPTGRAFGANVLTF. CDR3 DNA: TGCGCCAGCAGCCAAGACCCTACGGGGAGGGCCTTTGGGGCCAACGTCCTGACTTTC.

The J gene is TRBJ2-7, the V gene TRBV19; TRBD1 matches 7 bases. CDR3 size: 15 residues. The germline V gene encodes CDR1 LNHDA and CDR2 SQIVND (reference sequence). V lost 3 bases and J lost 1; bases outside the gene matches: 6. Here the CDR3 DNA reads TGTGCCAGTAGTATGGAAGGGACAGTTTCCTACGAGCAGTACTTC. This gives the protein CASSMEGTVSYEQYF.

The chain joins TRBV6-1 to TRBJ1-2; D not certain. The germline V gene encodes CDR1 MNHNS and CDR2 SASEGT. Trimming pared 6 bases from V and 4 bases from J, leaving 9 bases between. The CDR3 is made up of 12 amino acids. The CDR3 nucleotides read TGTGCCAGCAGCCCCCTGACCTATGGCTACACCTTC. It translates to CASSPLTYGYTF.

The chain is built from TRBV4-2 and TRBJ2-1, with TRBD1 as a possible D gene (5 bases). The V and J ends lost 2 bases and 10 bases respectively, with 18 bases between them. This CDR3 contains 15 residues. Germline assignment: CDR1 LGHNA and CDR2 YNFKEQ. CDR3 amino acids: CASSQIDSWLPEQFF. CDR3 DNA sequence: TGTGCCAGCAGCCAAATCGACAGTTGGCTGCCGGAGCAGTTCTTC.

The rearrangement links TRBV27 to TRBJ2-5; 7 bases fit TRBD1. The CDR3 runs to 18 residues. The V segment lost 6 bases and the J segment 6 bases; nucleotides outside the gene matches: 22. CDR1 and CDR2 (germline): MNHEY, SMNVEV (reference sequence). The CDR3 region is CASSPPGTDNLRLKTQYF. The DNA of the CDR3 is TGTGCCAGCAGCCCCCCCGGGACAGACAATTTAAGATTAAAGACCCAGTACTTC.

This clone was recorded once. The chain is built from TRBV7-2 and TRBJ2-1; 11 bases are shared with TRBD2. CDR3 length: 17 residues. Germline V gives CDR1 SGHTA, CDR2 FQGNSA. V was clipped by 4 bases and J by 9 bases; unmatched bases: 14. CDR3 nucleotide sequence: TGTGCCAGCAGCTCGGAGACTAGCGGGGTACTACAATGTGAGCAGTTCTTC. Amino acid sequence: CASSSETSGVLQCEQFF.

This clone was detected once. This chain connects TRBV10-1 to TRBJ1-3, with unresolved D. In germline, CDR1 is WNHNN, CDR2 SYGVQD (reference sequence). Trimming pared 0 bases from V and 1 base from J, leaving 13 bases between. CDR3 length: 17 residues. CDR3 bases: TGCGCCAGCAGTGAGTCGAGTCGGCAGGAGTCTGGAAACACCATATATTTT. Translation gives CASSESSRQESGNTIYF.

The chain combines TRBV7-6 with TRBJ2-3; D remains ambiguous. The V end lost 8 bases, the J end lost 1 base, and 13 bases lay between the germline ends. The CDR3 has 14 amino acids. Germline V lookup: CDR1 SGHVS, CDR2 FNYEAQ. CDR3 residues: CASLLWFGTDTQYF. CDR3 sequence (DNA): TGTGCCAGCTTACTGTGGTTCGGCACAGATACGCAGTATTTT.